This TCR beta chain was retrieved from a study of CD8 T cells in Susac syndrome. Study-wide findings and caveats: The number of individuals included in the study's TCR sequencing and HLA analysis was acknowledged as relatively small.

The CDR3 spans 13 residues. CDR1 GTSNPN and CDR2 SVGIG come from the germline V gene (reference sequence). The ends lost 5 bases at V and 2 bases at J; junction bases unmatched: 5. A quantity of about 0.5 to 1 ug RNA underwent reverse transcription using random hexamers. Amplification of TCR beta CDR3 across 54 Vbeta and 13 Jbeta was performed with immunoSEQ multiplex PCR. TCRdb passed the immunoSEQ multiplex PCR reads through MiXCR, listing each CDR3 protein once. The data contain some 200,000 distinct CDR3 sequences, roughly nine tenths of them seen just once; the ten biggest clones take up less than 0.15%. CD8+ and CD4+ T cells circulating in blood were sequenced for TCR beta. TEMRA cells were FACS-enriched, while CD8+ and CD4+ T cells were negatively isolated. Note on this clonotype: Its specificity is not known.

Sequenced sample: CD8+ T cells from PBMCs. V is TRBV30 and J is TRBJ1-1; 7 bases map to TRBD1. This TCR was sampled from a human donor with multiple sclerosis. The CDR3: CAWSGTVNTEAFF. The CDR3, as DNA: TGTGCCTGGTCCGGGACAGTTAACACTGAAGCTTTCTTT.